This T cell receptor beta chain was recorded in a study of molecular identifiers for immune sequencing clone quantification. Study background: The replicates split RNA from around 18,000 or 91,000 naive CD8 cells five ways and sequenced four.

The CDR3 sequence is 15 residues long. The trim removed 1 base at V and 1 base at J, leaving 4 bases unmatched. Germline assignment: CDR1 DFQATT and CDR2 SNEGSKA (reference sequence). Previously published methods and listed TCR primers were used for the bulk TCR libraries. In TCRdb, the PCR reads were re-called with MiXCR into one record per CDR3 protein. Among 88,000 or so distinct CDR3 sequences listed, around 20% were seen once. Findings and caveats of the study: Jurkat TCR RNA spiked in from one cell could reportedly be detected among approximately 1 million naive cells. Under 1% of molecules in naive cells, but over 99% of effector molecules, belonged to clones above 20 RNA copies.

This clonotype was counted many times. Its antigen is still unknown. V usage is TRBV20-1 and J usage is TRBJ2-3, with TRBD2 identical over 8 bases. This receptor was identified in a human donor in good health. Some libraries in this study had Jurkat cell RNA spiked in. Input material: naive CD8+ T cells from blood, with Jurkat cell RNA spiked in. This sample's subset: FACS-sorted CD8+CD4-CCR7+CD45RA+ naive T cells. CDR3 amino acids: CSARAPAGGTDTQYF. The CDR3 DNA sequence: TGCAGTGCTAGAGCCCCAGCGGGAGGCACAGATACGCAGTATTTT.